These T cell receptor beta chains were read from a single sample in a study of shared T cell receptors in the human thymus. Assay used: immunoSEQ multiplex PCR; TCRdb lists only in-frame clones, some missing. The repertoire includes hundreds of thousands of clones, about 89% of them detected once, and just under 0.0095% sits in the top ten. This sample was also put to use in a study of human thymus T cells.

Sequencing used thymocytes. The receptors stem from a boy less than two years old with a congenital heart defect. Each CDR3 is given with its conserved first and last residue. The D gene is left open where the match is weak. Rows give clone size only sometimes, using once, few, many, or a class for an expanded clone.

V gene,clone size,J gene,D gene,CDR3 protein,CDR3 DNA
TRBV28,NA,TRBJ1-2,TRBD1,CASSLYLGGMVRSDRISGYTF,TGTGCCAGCAGTTTATATCTAGGGGGCATGGTGCGATCGGACAGGATTTCCGGCTACACCTTC
TRBV19,NA,TRBJ2-1,TRBD2,CASSIPTGGDNEQFF,TGTGCCAGTAGTATCCCGACGGGGGGGGACAATGAGCAGTTCTTC
TRBV27,NA,TRBJ2-2,TRBD1,CASSFGTGFPGELFF,TGTGCCAGCAGTTTCGGGACAGGGTTTCCCGGGGAGCTGTTTTTT
TRBV19,NA,TRBJ2-2,NA,CASSSRGGATGELFF,TGTGCCAGTAGTAGTAGGGGGGGGGCCACCGGGGAGCTGTTTTTT
TRBV19,NA,TRBJ1-5,NA,CASRRTEANQPQHF,TGTGCCAGTAGGAGGACAGAGGCCAATCAGCCCCAGCATTTT
TRBV28,NA,TRBJ1-1,TRBD1,CASQAGGRAFF,TGTGCCAGCCAGGCAGGGGGAAGGGCTTTCTTT
TRBV5-6,NA,TRBJ1-1,NA,CASSWGQGDTEAFF,TGTGCCAGCAGCTGGGGACAAGGGGACACTGAAGCTTTCTTT
TRBV19,NA,TRBJ2-5,NA,CASSGGGLRETQYF,TGTGCCAGTAGTGGGGGCGGGCTAAGGGAGACCCAGTACTTC
TRBV4-1,NA,TRBJ2-7,TRBD1,CASSQVSQPGQGYEQYF,TGCGCCAGCAGCCAAGTTTCACAGCCGGGACAGGGTTACGAGCAGTACTTC
TRBV15,NA,TRBJ2-2,TRBD1,CATSLQNPRDRETGELFF,TGTGCCACCAGCTTACAAAACCCTAGGGACAGAGAGACCGGGGAGCTGTTTTTT
TRBV4-3,once,TRBJ1-1,TRBD1,CASSQEQGMSSFF,TGCGCCAGCAGCCAAGAACAGGGGATGTCGTCTTTCTTT
TRBV7-2,NA,TRBJ2-7,TRBD2,CASSAADSGRTHEQYF,TGTGCCAGCAGCGCCGCAGATAGCGGGAGAACCCACGAGCAGTACTTC
TRBV25-1,NA,TRBJ1-2,NA,CASSETPNYGYTF,TGTGCCAGCAGTGAGACACCTAACTATGGCTACACCTTC
TRBV7-9,NA,TRBJ1-2,NA,CAGSLPHGPGANYGYTF,TGTGCCGGCAGCTTACCCCACGGACCGGGGGCTAACTATGGCTACACCTTC
TRBV5-1,NA,TRBJ1-4,NA,CASSLGRATNEKLFF,TGCGCCAGCAGCCTAGGCCGTGCAACTAATGAAAAACTGTTTTTT
TRBV27,NA,TRBJ2-3,NA,CASSPAPDSEGTDTQYF,TGTGCCAGCAGCCCTGCCCCGGACAGCGAGGGCACAGATACGCAGTATTTT
TRBV5-5,NA,TRBJ2-1,TRBD2,CASSLGTIPYNEQFF,TGTGCCAGCAGCTTAGGGACTATCCCCTACAATGAGCAGTTCTTC
TRBV7-8,NA,TRBJ2-2,TRBD1,CASSGQGAIPGELFF,TGTGCCAGCAGCGGCCAGGGGGCGATCCCCGGGGAGCTGTTTTTT
TRBV28,NA,TRBJ2-1,NA,CASSFSGLQPSYNEQFF,TGTGCCAGCAGTTTTTCCGGTCTCCAACCTTCTTACAATGAGCAGTTCTTC
TRBV10-3,few,TRBJ2-5,NA,CAISADGRSETQYF,TGTGCCATCAGTGCAGACGGCAGGTCGGAGACCCAGTACTTC
TRBV5-1,NA,TRBJ2-3,NA,CASESGLLTDTQYF,TGCGCCAGCGAGTCGGGACTCTTAACAGATACGCAGTATTTT
TRBV29-1,once,TRBJ1-4,NA,CSVTVATNEKLFF,TGCAGCGTGACAGTAGCAACTAATGAAAAACTGTTTTTT
TRBV27,NA,TRBJ2-6,NA,CASSLTGDPGANVLTF,TGTGCCAGCAGTTTGACGGGTGACCCTGGGGCCAACGTCCTGACTTTC
TRBV28,NA,TRBJ2-3,TRBD2,CASSVAGSSTDTQYF,TGTGCCAGCAGTGTAGCGGGTTCTAGCACAGATACGCAGTATTTT
TRBV28,NA,TRBJ2-1,TRBD2,CASSSYLAGAYNEQFF,TGTGCCAGCAGTTCATATCTAGCGGGAGCTTACAATGAGCAGTTCTTC
TRBV6-1,NA,TRBJ1-1,TRBD1,CASICGQDTEAFF,TGTGCCAGCATCTGCGGACAGGACACTGAAGCTTTCTTT
TRBV30,once,TRBJ1-1,TRBD1,CACPKSNRGNTEAFF,TGTGCCTGTCCCAAATCAAACAGGGGGAACACTGAAGCTTTCTTT
TRBV5-4,NA,TRBJ1-3,TRBD1,CASSYRGSPGNTIYF,TGTGCCAGCAGCTACAGGGGATCGCCTGGAAACACCATATATTTT
TRBV7-2,few,TRBJ2-7,TRBD2,CASSSRTSGSSYEQYF,TGTGCCAGCAGCTCGAGGACTAGCGGGAGCTCCTACGAGCAGTACTTC
TRBV5-1,NA,TRBJ2-5,TRBD2,CASSRDSSGGRETQYF,TGCGCCAGCAGCAGGGATTCTAGCGGGGGGAGGGAGACCCAGTACTTC
TRBV14,NA,TRBJ2-5,TRBD2,CASSQPSGREETQYF,TGTGCCAGCAGCCAGCCTAGCGGGAGGGAAGAGACCCAGTACTTC
TRBV19,NA,TRBJ1-3,TRBD1,CASRTGGNSGNTIYF,TGTGCCAGTAGAACAGGGGGAAACTCTGGAAACACCATATATTTT
TRBV30,NA,TRBJ1-6,NA,CAWTGSSSYNSPLHF,TGTGCCTGGACAGGGTCAAGCTCCTATAATTCACCCCTCCACTTT
TRBV28,NA,TRBJ1-5,TRBD1,CASSPHGTGINQPQHF,TGTGCCAGCAGTCCCCATGGGACAGGGATCAATCAGCCCCAGCATTTT
TRBV10-3,NA,TRBJ1-1,TRBD1,CAISESGQGDTEAFF,TGTGCCATCAGTGAGTCAGGACAGGGGGACACTGAAGCTTTCTTT
TRBV29-1,once,TRBJ2-7,TRBD1,CSVGQGYSYEQYF,TGCAGCGTTGGACAGGGATATTCCTACGAGCAGTACTTC
TRBV27,NA,TRBJ1-1,TRBD1,CASRRTGLRNTEAFF,TGTGCCAGCAGGAGGACAGGGTTACGGAACACTGAAGCTTTCTTT
TRBV2,NA,TRBJ2-2,NA,CASAQVAGELFF,TGTGCCAGCGCCCAGGTGGCCGGGGAGCTGTTTTTT
TRBV29-1,NA,TRBJ1-1,NA,CSVFGGNTEAFF,TGCAGCGTTTTTGGAGGGAACACTGAAGCTTTCTTT
TRBV5-1,NA,TRBJ1-1,TRBD1,CASSLALGTGDAEAFF,TGCGCCAGCAGCTTGGCTTTGGGGACAGGGGATGCTGAAGCTTTCTTT
TRBV28,NA,TRBJ1-6,NA,CASRSGGPLHF,TGTGCCAGCAGGTCCGGGGGGCCCCTCCACTTT
TRBV30,NA,TRBJ2-1,NA,CAWRAGKGLRSYNEQFF,TGTGCCTGGAGGGCCGGTAAGGGACTCCGCTCCTACAATGAGCAGTTCTTC
TRBV5-1,NA,TRBJ2-7,TRBD1,CASSHQGVRVHEQYF,TGCGCCAGCAGCCATCAGGGGGTCAGGGTCCACGAGCAGTACTTC
TRBV4-3,NA,TRBJ1-2,TRBD1,CASSQPLKGQGRGYTF,TGCGCCAGCAGCCAACCACTAAAGGGACAGGGGAGGGGATACACCTTC
TRBV28,NA,TRBJ2-5,TRBD2,CASSLRLLAGGETQYF,TGTGCCAGCAGCCTGAGACTACTAGCGGGAGGAGAGACCCAGTACTTC
TRBV5-5,NA,TRBJ2-7,NA,CASSLDISYEQYF,TGTGCCAGCAGCTTGGACATCTCCTACGAGCAGTACTTC
TRBV30,NA,TRBJ2-7,TRBD1,CAWDPTGGAYEQYF,TGTGCCTGGGACCCGACAGGGGGGGCCTACGAGCAGTACTTC
TRBV30,once,TRBJ1-2,NA,CAWRLKGHSYGYTF,TGTGCCTGGAGGCTTAAGGGGCATAGCTATGGCTACACCTTC
TRBV11-2,NA,TRBJ1-1,TRBD1,CASSLGQGQSNGAFF,TGTGCCAGCAGCTTAGGACAGGGGCAAAGTAATGGAGCTTTCTTT
TRBV5-1,NA,TRBJ2-2,NA,CASTYPPGPTTGELFF,TGCGCCAGCACCTACCCTCCAGGGCCCACCACCGGGGAGCTGTTTTTT
TRBV4-3,few,TRBJ1-6,NA,CASRPSRSPLHF,TGCGCCAGCAGGCCCTCCAGGTCACCCCTCCACTTT
TRBV4-1,NA,TRBJ1-1,TRBD1,CASSQGGQGQTEAFF,TGCGCCAGCAGCCAAGGGGGACAGGGCCAAACTGAAGCTTTCTTT
TRBV25-1,NA,TRBJ1-1,NA,CASSDFDTMNTEAFF,TGTGCCAGCAGTGATTTCGACACAATGAACACTGAAGCTTTCTTT
TRBV2,NA,TRBJ2-7,TRBD2,CASSARTSSYEQYF,TGTGCCAGCAGTGCTAGGACTAGCTCCTACGAGCAGTACTTC
TRBV7-9,NA,TRBJ2-7,TRBD1,CASSLALGTASTYEQYF,TGTGCCAGCAGCTTAGCCCTCGGGACAGCTAGTACCTACGAGCAGTACTTC
TRBV6-1,NA,TRBJ1-1,TRBD1,CASSEAGQAEDEAFF,TGTGCCAGCAGTGAAGCGGGACAGGCTGAAGATGAAGCTTTCTTT
TRBV20-1,NA,TRBJ2-1,NA,CSATTNEQFF,TGCAGTGCAACTACCAATGAGCAGTTCTTC
TRBV9,NA,TRBJ2-7,TRBD1,CASSPGQDLYEQYF,TGTGCCAGCAGCCCCGGACAGGACCTTTACGAGCAGTACTTC
TRBV4-3,few,TRBJ1-4,NA,CASSQAVGDRRVGEKLFF,TGCGCCAGCAGCCAAGCTGTCGGAGACAGGAGAGTCGGAGAAAAACTGTTTTTT
TRBV4-2,NA,TRBJ2-3,NA,CASSQGWASATDTQYF,TGTGCCAGCAGCCAAGGGTGGGCTAGCGCCACAGATACGCAGTATTTT